The 11 T cell receptor beta chains in this list originate from one sample, sequenced in a study of blood T cells in healthy people across ages. The use of a sample-barcoded 5' primer and a J-beta primer mix characterized a second PCR of roughly 6 to 11 cycles. In TCRdb, the 5' RACE reads were re-called with MiXCR into one record per CDR3 protein. The profile shows about 640,000 distinct CDR3 sequences, around 54% of them singletons. What was sequenced was blood. These receptor sequences come from a man aged 55 to 69 in good health.

This clonotype has a single count. The genes are TRBV6-1 and TRBJ1-1; TRBD1 matches at 9 bases. CDR3 length: 16 residues. Trimming cost V 6 bases and J 2 bases; bases outside gene matches: 10. CDR1 is MNHNS, CDR2 SASEGT, per germline. CDR3: CASSNPRDRANTEAFF. The CDR3 DNA follows: TGTGCCAGCAGCAACCCCCGGGACAGGGCCAACACTGAAGCTTTCTTT.

The chain joins TRBV11-2 to TRBJ2-3, with 7 bases lining up with TRBD2. The CDR3 loop spans 16 amino acids. The V gene's germline CDR1 is SGHAT and CDR2 FQNNGV. The junction had 8 bases not matched to a gene; V was cut back by 3 bases and J by 2 bases. CDR3 bases: TGTGCCAGCAGCTTTACTAGCGATCCCTCCACAGATACGCAGTATTTT. As protein: CASSFTSDPSTDTQYF.

This chain links TRBV3-1 with TRBJ2-1, with 10 nucleotides matching TRBD2. With V trimmed by 6 bases and J by 5 bases, 7 bases remained unmatched. Germline CDR1 is LGHDT and CDR2 is YNNKEL (reference sequence). This CDR3 has 15 residues. This CDR3 reads CASSSLAGGHNEQFF. The CDR3 DNA is TGTGCCAGCAGTTCCTTAGCGGGGGGACACAATGAGCAGTTCTTC.

This clonotype was observed a handful of times. This chain links TRBV4-1 with TRBJ2-5, with D possibly TRBD1 on 5 matching bases. The J call may be faulty, since TRBJ2-7 better matches the DNA end. CDR3 length: 13 residues. CDR1 is MGHRA and CDR2 is YSYEKL in the germline V gene. The CDR3 nucleotides read TGCGCCAGCAGCCAAGGAGCAGGGCGCGAGCAGTACTTC. Translated, it gives CASSQGAGREQYF.

The V call is TRBV9, the J call TRBJ1-1; the D gene is possibly TRBD1 (5 bases). The CDR3 totals 18 residues. The V end lost 4 bases, the J end lost 5 bases, and 27 bases lay between the germline ends. CDR1 is SGDLS, CDR2 YYNGEE, per germline. CDR3: CASSPRRQRKGDGTEAFF. CDR3 bases: TGTGCCAGCAGCCCCCGACGACAGAGAAAAGGAGACGGGACTGAAGCTTTCTTT.

This sequence joins TRBV27 and TRBJ2-4, with D possibly matching TRBD1 (6 bases). The J call may be faulty, since TRBJ2-7 better matches the DNA end. The CDR3 is 14 residues long. CDR1 is MNHEY and CDR2 is SMNVEV in the germline V gene (reference sequence). CDR3 loop: CATKAPGAAYEQYF. In nucleotides, the CDR3 is TGTGCCACCAAGGCCCCAGGGGCCGCCTACGAGCAGTACTTC.

CDR3 loop: CSVSGQANTGELFF. Written as DNA, the CDR3 is TGCAGCGTTTCTGGACAGGCGAACACCGGGGAGCTGTTTTTT. The chain joins TRBV29-1 to TRBJ2-2; the match to TRBD1 covers 7 bases. The CDR3 is made up of 14 amino acids. CDR1 and CDR2 from the germline V gene are SQVTM and ANQGSEA. V lost 5 bases, J lost 0 bases, and 3 bases stayed unmatched.

The CDR3 is CAISESPSPTDTQYF. In nucleotides, the CDR3 is TGTGCCATCAGTGAGTCTCCTAGCCCCACAGATACGCAGTATTTT. The chain has TRBV10-3 and TRBJ2-3; D may be TRBD2 (5 bases). Between the trimmed V and J ends, which lost 0 bases and 2 bases, there was a span of 9 bases. Germline CDR1 and CDR2: ENHRY and SYGVKD. This CDR3 spans 15 amino acids.

This chain joins TRBV7-2 and TRBJ2-7; D unresolved. V was pared by 3 bases and J by 2 bases, with 14 bases between. CDR1 and CDR2 from the germline V gene are SGHTA and FQGNSA. The CDR3 sequence is 15 residues long. The CDR3 DNA is TGTGCCAGCAGCTTCACGGCAGGTGAAACCTACGAGCAGTACTTC. This translates into CASSFTAGETYEQYF.

The rearrangement joins TRBV6-6 to TRBJ2-1, with 14 bases identical to TRBD2. The germline V gene encodes CDR1 MNHNY and CDR2 SVGAGI (reference sequence). This CDR3 is 17 amino acids long. After removal of 2 bases from V and 8 bases from J, the junction contained 8 bases not matched to a gene. The CDR3 reads CASSYPTSGGAGDEQFF. In nucleotides, the CDR3 is TGTGCCAGCAGTTACCCGACTAGCGGGGGGGCCGGGGATGAGCAGTTCTTC.

This clonotype has more than one count but fewer than ten. The chain recombines TRBV28 with TRBJ2-5; D gene uncertain. Between the trimmed V and J ends, which lost 3 bases and 0 bases, there was a span of 5 bases. Germline loops: CDR1 MDHEN, CDR2 SYDVKM. The CDR3 runs to 13 residues. CDR3 in amino acids: CASSFRDQETQYF. DNA for the CDR3: TGTGCCAGCAGTTTTAGGGACCAAGAGACCCAGTACTTC.